This T cell receptor (beta chain) was documented in a study of blood T cell repertoires in COVID-19. Study context: Sites across the United States, Italy and Spain contributed samples from acute and convalescent COVID-19. From T cells, B-cell-depleted T cells, or PBMCs came the material, which was cDNA or gDNA.

Germline assignment: CDR1 SGHTA and CDR2 FQGNSA. The CDR3 sequence is 14 residues long. The V gene lost 5 bases and the J gene lost 4 bases, with 14 bases spanning the gap. As originally analysed: Estimation of nucleated cell counts was performed using reference gene primer amplification. Assay used: immunoSEQ multiplex PCR; TCRdb lists only in-frame clones, some missing. The V and J calls and clone size were taken over from that table, and D and trimming were inferred from the DNA. The sample holds fewer than 150,000 clones, approximately 84% seen once. The sequencing sample was made of peripheral blood. The gene calls are TRBV7-2 and TRBJ1-2; possibly TRBD1 for D (6 bases). The source of this sequence is a human donor in a cohort sampled during active COVID-19. The CDR3 region has the DNA TGTGCCAGCAGCGGTACAGGGACCAGCTATGGCTACACCTTC. Its translation: CASSGTGTSYGYTF.